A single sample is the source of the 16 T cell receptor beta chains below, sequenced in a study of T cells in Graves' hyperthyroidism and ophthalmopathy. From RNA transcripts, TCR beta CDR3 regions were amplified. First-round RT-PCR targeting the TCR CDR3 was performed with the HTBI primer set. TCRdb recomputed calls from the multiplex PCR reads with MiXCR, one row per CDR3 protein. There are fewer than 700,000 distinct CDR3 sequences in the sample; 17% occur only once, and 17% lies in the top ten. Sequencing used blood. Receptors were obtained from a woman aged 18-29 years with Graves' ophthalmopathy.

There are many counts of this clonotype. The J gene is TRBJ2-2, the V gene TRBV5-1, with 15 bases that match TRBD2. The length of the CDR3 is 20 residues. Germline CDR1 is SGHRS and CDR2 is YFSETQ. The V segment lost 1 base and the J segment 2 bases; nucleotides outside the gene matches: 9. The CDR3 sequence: CASSLIPGLAGGKNTGELFF. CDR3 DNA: TGCGCCAGCAGCTTGATCCCGGGACTAGCGGGAGGAAAAAACACCGGGGAGCTGTTTTTT.

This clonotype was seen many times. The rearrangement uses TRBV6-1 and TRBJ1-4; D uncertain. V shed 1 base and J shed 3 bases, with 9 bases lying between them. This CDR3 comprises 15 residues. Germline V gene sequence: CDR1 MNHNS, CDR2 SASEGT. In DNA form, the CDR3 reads TGTGCCAGCAGTGAAGGGCAGAGTGCTAATGAAAAACTGTTTTTT. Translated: CASSEGQSANEKLFF.

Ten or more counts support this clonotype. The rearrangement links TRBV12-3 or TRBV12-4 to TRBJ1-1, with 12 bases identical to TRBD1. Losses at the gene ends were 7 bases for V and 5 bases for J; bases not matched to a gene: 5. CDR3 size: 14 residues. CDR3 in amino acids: CASTPGQGATEAFF. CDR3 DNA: TGTGCCAGCACCCCGGGACAGGGGGCGACTGAAGCTTTCTTT.

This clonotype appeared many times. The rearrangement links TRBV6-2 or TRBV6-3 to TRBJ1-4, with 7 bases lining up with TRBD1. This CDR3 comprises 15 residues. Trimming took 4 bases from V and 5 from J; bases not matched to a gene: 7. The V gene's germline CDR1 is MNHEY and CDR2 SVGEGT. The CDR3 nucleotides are TGTGCCAGCAGTTCCGCCGGGACAGCAAATGAAAAACTGTTTTTT. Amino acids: CASSSAGTANEKLFF.

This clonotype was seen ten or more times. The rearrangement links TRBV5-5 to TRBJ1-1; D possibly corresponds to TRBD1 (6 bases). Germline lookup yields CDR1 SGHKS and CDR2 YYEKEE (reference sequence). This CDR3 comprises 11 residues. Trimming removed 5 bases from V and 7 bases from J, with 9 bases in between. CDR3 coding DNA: TGTGCCAGCAGGCTGGACAGTGAAGCTTTCTTT. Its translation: CASRLDSEAFF.

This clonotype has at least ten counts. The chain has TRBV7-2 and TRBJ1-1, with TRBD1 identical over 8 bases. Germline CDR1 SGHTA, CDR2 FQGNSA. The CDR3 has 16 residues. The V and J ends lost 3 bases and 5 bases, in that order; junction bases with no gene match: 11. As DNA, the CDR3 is TGTGCCAGCAGCTTCGACAGGGGTCGGGCGTTGACTGAAGCTTTCTTT. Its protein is CASSFDRGRALTEAFF.

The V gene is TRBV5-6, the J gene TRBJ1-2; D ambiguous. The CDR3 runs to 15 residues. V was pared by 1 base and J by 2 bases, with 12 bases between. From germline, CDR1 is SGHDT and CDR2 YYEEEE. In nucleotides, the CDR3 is TGTGCCAGCAGCTTGTGGTCAGCCCCAAACTATGGCTACACCTTC. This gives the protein CASSLWSAPNYGYTF.

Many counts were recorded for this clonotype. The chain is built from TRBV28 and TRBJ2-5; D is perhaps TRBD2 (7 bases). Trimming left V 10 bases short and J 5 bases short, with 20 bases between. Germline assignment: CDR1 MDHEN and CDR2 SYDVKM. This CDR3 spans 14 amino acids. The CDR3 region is CAISSGGAWETQYF. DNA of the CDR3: TGTGCCATCTCATCTGGGGGGGCGTGGGAGACCCAGTACTTC. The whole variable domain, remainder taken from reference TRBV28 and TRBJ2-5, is DVKVTQSSRYLVKRTGEKVFLECVQDMDHENMFWYRQDPGLGLRLIYFSYDVKMKEKGDIPEGYSVSREKKERFSLILESASTNQTSMYLCAISSGGAWETQYFGPGTRLLVL.

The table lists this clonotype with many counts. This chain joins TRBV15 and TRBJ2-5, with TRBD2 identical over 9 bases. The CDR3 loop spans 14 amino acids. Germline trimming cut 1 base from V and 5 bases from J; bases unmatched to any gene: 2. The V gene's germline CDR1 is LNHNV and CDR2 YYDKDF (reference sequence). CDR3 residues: CATSRAAGGETQYF. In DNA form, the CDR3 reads TGTGCCACCAGCAGAGCGGCGGGAGGGGAGACCCAGTACTTC.

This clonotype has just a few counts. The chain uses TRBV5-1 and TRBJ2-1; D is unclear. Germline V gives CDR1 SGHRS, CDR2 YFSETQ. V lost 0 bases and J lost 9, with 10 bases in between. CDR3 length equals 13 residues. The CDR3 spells CASSLGPVGEQFF. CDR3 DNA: TGCGCCAGCAGCTTGGGACCAGTTGGTGAGCAGTTCTTC.

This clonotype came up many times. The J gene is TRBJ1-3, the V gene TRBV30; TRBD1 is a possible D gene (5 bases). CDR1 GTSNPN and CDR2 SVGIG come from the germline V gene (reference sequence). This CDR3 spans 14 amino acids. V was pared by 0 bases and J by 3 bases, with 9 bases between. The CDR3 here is CAWSVRGLGNTIYF. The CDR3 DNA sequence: TGTGCCTGGAGTGTCCGGGGACTTGGAAACACCATATATTTT.

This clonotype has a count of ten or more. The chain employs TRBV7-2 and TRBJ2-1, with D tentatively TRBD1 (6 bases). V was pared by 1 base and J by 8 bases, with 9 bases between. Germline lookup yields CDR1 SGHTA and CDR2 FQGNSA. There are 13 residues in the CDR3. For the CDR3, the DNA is TGTGCCAGCAGCTTAGAACAGGGCCATGAGCAGTTCTTC. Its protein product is CASSLEQGHEQFF.

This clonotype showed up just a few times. In DNA, the CDR3 is TGTGCCAGCAGTTACTCGATGCCAGGGCGCTATGGCTACACCTTC. This sequence encodes CASSYSMPGRYGYTF. This chain joins TRBV2 and TRBJ1-2, with D possibly being TRBD1 (5 bases). V dropped 5 bases and J dropped 4 bases, with 17 bases sitting between them. In germline, CDR1 is SNHLY, CDR2 FYNNEI. The CDR3 has 15 residues. Full variable domain (rest looked up from reference TRBV2 and TRBJ1-2): EPEVTQTPSHQVTQMGQEVILRCVPISNHLYFYWYRQILGQKVEFLVSFYNNEISEKSEIFDDQFSVERPDGSNFTLKIRSTKLEDSAMYFCASSYSMPGRYGYTFGSGTRLTVV.

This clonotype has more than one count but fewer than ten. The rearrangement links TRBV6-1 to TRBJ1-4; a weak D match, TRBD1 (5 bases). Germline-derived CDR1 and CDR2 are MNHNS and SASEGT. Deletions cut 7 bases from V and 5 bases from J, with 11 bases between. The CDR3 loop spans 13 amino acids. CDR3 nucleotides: TGTGCCAGCACCGTCTCAGGGAATGAAAAACTGTTTTTT. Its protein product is CASTVSGNEKLFF.

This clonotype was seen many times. The DNA for the CDR3 is TGTGCCAGCAGTTTATCCGGGGGCCTCATCATTGGTGAGCAGTTCTTC. Encoded protein: CASSLSGGLIIGEQFF. The chain recombines TRBV27 with TRBJ2-1; tentatively, D is TRBD1 or TRBD2 (6 bases each). CDR1 and CDR2 (germline): MNHEY, SMNVEV (reference sequence). V was shortened by 0 bases and J by 9 bases, with 18 bases between the two germline ends. This CDR3 is 16 amino acids long.

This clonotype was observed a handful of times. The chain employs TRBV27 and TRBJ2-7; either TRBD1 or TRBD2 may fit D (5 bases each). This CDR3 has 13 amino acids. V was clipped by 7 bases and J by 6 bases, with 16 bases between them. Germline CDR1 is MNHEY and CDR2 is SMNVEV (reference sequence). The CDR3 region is CASTGTSRREQYF. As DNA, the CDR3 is TGTGCCAGCACCGGGACGAGTCGTCGCGAGCAGTACTTC.